Listed below are T cell receptor beta chains from one sample, sequenced in a study of cytomegalovirus exposure and HLA in healthy donors. Some clones are missing from TCRdb's copy, which holds only in-frame ones; the method was immunoSEQ multiplex PCR. The data contain about 77,000 clones, about 79% of them seen just once; the ten biggest clones take up roughly 1.5%. Source material: PBMCs. The receptor set was obtained from a middle-aged man in good health and CMV-seronegative. Both conserved end residues are part of each CDR3. The D gene is left open where the match is weak. Clone size appears in some rows only: once, few, many, or a class for an expanded clone.

>TRBV6-1|TRBD2|few|TRBJ2-1
TGTGCCAGCAGTGAAAGGGTCGGGGGAGGGGCAGTTGAGCAGTTCTTC
CASSERVGGGAVEQFF
>TRBV5-1|TRBD2|NA|TRBJ2-1
TGCGCCAGCAACGGTCTAGCGGGAGGGTTCGATGAGCAGTTCTTC
CASNGLAGGFDEQFF
>TRBV5-1|TRBD2|NA|TRBJ2-5
TGCGCCAGCAGCCCATCTAGCGGGCGTGTGGGGACCCAGTACTTC
CASSPSSGRVGTQYF
>TRBV14|NA|NA|TRBJ2-1
TGTGCCAGCAGCCAGGGACTCGTGGCCTACAATGAGCAGTTCTTC
CASSQGLVAYNEQFF
>TRBV2|NA|NA|TRBJ1-2
TGTGCCAGCAGTGAAGGGTCGGGTAACTATGGCTACACCTTC
CASSEGSGNYGYTF
>TRBV7-9|NA|NA|TRBJ2-1
TGTGCCAGCAGCCTGGGACAACCCAATGAGCAGTTCTTC
CASSLGQPNEQFF
>TRBV7-8|NA|NA|TRBJ2-4
TGTGCCAGCAGCTGGGAACAGGGTGCCAAAAACATTCAGTACTTC
CASSWEQGAKNIQYF
>TRBV6-1|NA|NA|TRBJ2-7
TGTGCCAGCAGTGAAGGGACATATGGCGTCTACGAGCAGTACTTC
CASSEGTYGVYEQYF
>TRBV6-1|NA|NA|TRBJ1-2
TGTGCCAGCAGTGAAGGACGGGTGATCTATGGCTACACCTTC
CASSEGRVIYGYTF
>TRBV6-1|NA|NA|TRBJ1-2
TGTGCCAGCAGTACCCAACTTACAGGGGGCTACACCTTC
CASSTQLTGGYTF
>TRBV6-6|NA|NA|TRBJ1-1
TGTGCCAGCAGCGGGACAAGCATGAACACTGAAGCTTTCTTT
CASSGTSMNTEAFF
>TRBV5-1|NA|NA|TRBJ1-1
TGCGCCAGCAGCTTGAGTCAGGCAGGGGACACTGAAGCTTTCTTT
CASSLSQAGDTEAFF
>TRBV5-1|NA|NA|TRBJ2-5
TGCGCCAGCAGCTTGAGCAGGGACCAAGAGACCCAGTACTTC
CASSLSRDQETQYF
>TRBV7-8|TRBD2|NA|TRBJ2-7
TGTGCCAGCAGATTAGGGTTCGGGGAGGGCGAGCAGTACTTC
CASRLGFGEGEQYF
>TRBV6-6|TRBD1|NA|TRBJ1-1
TGTGCCACCGCGCCGGGACAGGGAGTAGGGTCCGAAGCTTTCTTT
CATAPGQGVGSEAFF
>TRBV18|NA|NA|TRBJ2-1
TGTGCCAGCTCACCACCTCTTCAGGGTGTGCAGTTCTTC
CASSPPLQGVQFF
>TRBV6-4|TRBD2|few|TRBJ2-3
TGTGCCAGCAGCCGCACGGGGGGATCAGATACGCAGTATTTT
CASSRTGGSDTQYF
>TRBV19|TRBD1|NA|TRBJ2-2
TGTGCCAGCGCCAAGTCCCGGACAGGGAACACCGGGGAGCTGTTTTTT
CASAKSRTGNTGELFF
>TRBV11-3|NA|NA|TRBJ1-1
TGTGCCAGCAGCGCTAGGGGAACTGAAGCTTTCTTT
CASSARGTEAFF
>TRBV10-3|TRBD1|NA|TRBJ2-5
TGTGCCATCAGGCAGGGGGCAGGGGAGACCCAGTACTTC
CAIRQGAGETQYF
>TRBV23-1|NA|NA|TRBJ2-2
TGCGCCAGCAGTCAATCGTTGGAGGGGACCGGGGAGCTGTTTTTT
CASSQSLEGTGELFF
>TRBV6-5|NA|NA|TRBJ2-5
TGTGCCAGCCTCCGAGGGGAGACCCAGTACTTC
CASLRGETQYF
>TRBV5-1|TRBD2|NA|TRBJ2-7
TGCGCCAGCAGGTCACTAGCGAGTACCACCTACGAGCAGTACTTC
CASRSLASTTYEQYF
>TRBV18|TRBD2|NA|TRBJ2-3
TGTGCCAGCTCACCTGCTAGCGGGTCCGCAGATACGCAGTATTTT
CASSPASGSADTQYF
>TRBV30|NA|NA|TRBJ1-4
TGTGCCTGGAACAGGGTACCTAATGAAAAACTGTTTTTT
CAWNRVPNEKLFF
>TRBV6-5|TRBD1|NA|TRBJ2-3
TGTGCCAGCAGTGTACAGGGGATGGGGACAGATACGCAGTATTTT
CASSVQGMGTDTQYF